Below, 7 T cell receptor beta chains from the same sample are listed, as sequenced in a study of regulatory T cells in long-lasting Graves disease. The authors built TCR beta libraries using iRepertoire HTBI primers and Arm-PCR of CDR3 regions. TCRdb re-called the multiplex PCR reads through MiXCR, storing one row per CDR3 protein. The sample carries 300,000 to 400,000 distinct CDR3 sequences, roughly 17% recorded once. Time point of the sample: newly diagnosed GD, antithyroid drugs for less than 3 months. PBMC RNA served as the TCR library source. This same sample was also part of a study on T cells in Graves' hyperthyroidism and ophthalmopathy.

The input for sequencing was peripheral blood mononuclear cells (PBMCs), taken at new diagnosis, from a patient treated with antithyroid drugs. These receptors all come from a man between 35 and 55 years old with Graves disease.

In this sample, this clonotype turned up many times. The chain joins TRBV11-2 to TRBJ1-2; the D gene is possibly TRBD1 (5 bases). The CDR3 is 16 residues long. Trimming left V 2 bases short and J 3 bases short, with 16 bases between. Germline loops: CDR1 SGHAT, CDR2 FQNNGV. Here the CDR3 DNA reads TGTGCCAGCAGCTTATCTAGAGGGGCTAGCTACTATGGCTACACCTTC. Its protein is CASSLSRGASYYGYTF.

In DNA, the CDR3 is TGCAGTGCTAGAGAGTGGGCCTACGAGCAGTACTTC. Its protein is CSAREWAYEQYF. The J gene is TRBJ2-7, the V gene TRBV20-1; D is uncertain. CDR3 length: 12 residues. Germline V gives CDR1 DFQATT, CDR2 SNEGSKA (reference sequence). V was pared by 0 bases and J by 2 bases, with 5 bases between.

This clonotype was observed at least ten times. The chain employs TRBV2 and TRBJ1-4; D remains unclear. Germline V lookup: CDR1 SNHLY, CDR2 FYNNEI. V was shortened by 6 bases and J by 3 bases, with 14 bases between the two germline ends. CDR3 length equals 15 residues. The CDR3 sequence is CASRVNRVANEKLFF. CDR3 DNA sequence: TGTGCCAGCAGGGTCAATCGGGTCGCTAATGAAAAACTGTTTTTT.

CDR3 DNA sequence: TGTGCCAGCAGCCCCTACAACGAGACAGTTTATCAGCCCCAGCATTTT. Translated: CASSPYNETVYQPQHF. This sequence joins TRBV7-2 and TRBJ1-5; a possible D gene is TRBD1 (5 bases). This CDR3 is built from 16 residues. Between the trimmed V and J ends, which lost 5 bases and 5 bases, there was a span of 19 bases. From germline, CDR1 is SGHTA and CDR2 FQGNSA.

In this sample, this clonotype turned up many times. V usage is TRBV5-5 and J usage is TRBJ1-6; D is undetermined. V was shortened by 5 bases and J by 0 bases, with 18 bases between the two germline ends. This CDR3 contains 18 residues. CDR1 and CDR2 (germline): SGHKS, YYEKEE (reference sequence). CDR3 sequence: CASSYVYGESSYNSPLHF. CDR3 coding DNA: TGTGCCAGCAGTTATGTATACGGCGAGAGCTCCTATAATTCACCCCTCCACTTT.

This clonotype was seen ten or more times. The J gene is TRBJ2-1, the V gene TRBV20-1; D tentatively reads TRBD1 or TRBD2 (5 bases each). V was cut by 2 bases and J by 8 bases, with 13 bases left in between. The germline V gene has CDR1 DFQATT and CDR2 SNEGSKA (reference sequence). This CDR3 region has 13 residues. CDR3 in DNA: TGCAGTGCTAGACGCCTCCGGGGCCATGAGCAGTTCTTC. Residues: CSARRLRGHEQFF.

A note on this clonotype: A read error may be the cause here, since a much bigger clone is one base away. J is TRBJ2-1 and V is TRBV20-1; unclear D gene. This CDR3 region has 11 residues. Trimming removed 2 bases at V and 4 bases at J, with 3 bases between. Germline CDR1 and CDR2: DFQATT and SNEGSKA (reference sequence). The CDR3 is CSARRYNEQFF. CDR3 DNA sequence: TGCAGTGCTAGACGGTACAATGAGCAGTTCTTC.